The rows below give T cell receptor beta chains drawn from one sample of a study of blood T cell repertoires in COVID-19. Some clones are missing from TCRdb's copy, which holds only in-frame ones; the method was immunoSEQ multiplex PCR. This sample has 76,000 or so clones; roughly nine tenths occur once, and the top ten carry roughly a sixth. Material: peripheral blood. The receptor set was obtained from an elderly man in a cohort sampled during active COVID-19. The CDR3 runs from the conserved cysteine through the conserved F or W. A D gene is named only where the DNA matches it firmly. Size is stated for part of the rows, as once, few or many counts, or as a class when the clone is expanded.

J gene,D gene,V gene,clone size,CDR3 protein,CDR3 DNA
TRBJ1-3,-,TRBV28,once,CASREGRNTIYF,TGTGCCAGCAGGGAGGGGCGAAACACCATATATTTT
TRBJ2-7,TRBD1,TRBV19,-,CASSTKTGGGFYEQYF,TGTGCCAGTAGTACAAAGACAGGGGGCGGCTTCTACGAGCAGTACTTC
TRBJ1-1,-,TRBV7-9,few,CASSNRGGTEAFF,TGTGCCAGCAGCAATCGAGGGGGAACTGAAGCTTTCTTT
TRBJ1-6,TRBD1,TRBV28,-,CASSGQEYNSPLHF,TGTGCCAGCTCTGGACAGGAGTATAATTCACCCCTCCACTTT
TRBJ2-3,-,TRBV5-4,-,CASSGQGTDTQYF,TGTGCCAGCAGCGGGCAGGGCACAGATACGCAGTATTTT
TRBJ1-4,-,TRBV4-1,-,CASSQDIARRDEKLFF,TGCGCCAGCAGCCAAGATATCGCGAGGAGGGATGAAAAACTGTTTTTT
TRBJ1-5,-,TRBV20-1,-,CSASKGTDEPQHF,TGCAGTGCTAGTAAGGGGACTGATGAGCCCCAGCATTTT
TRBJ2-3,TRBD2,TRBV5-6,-,CASSSERGGRDTQYF,TGTGCCAGCAGCTCCGAGCGGGGGGGCAGGGATACGCAGTATTTT
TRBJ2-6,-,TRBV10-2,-,CASLSGANVLTF,TGCGCCAGCCTTTCCGGGGCCAACGTCCTGACTTTC
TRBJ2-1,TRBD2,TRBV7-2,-,CASSLMTGGQYNEQFF,TGTGCCAGCAGCTTGATGACGGGGGGGCAGTACAATGAGCAGTTCTTC
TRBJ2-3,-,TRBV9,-,CASSSSTDTQYF,TGTGCCAGCAGCTCGTCCACAGATACGCAGTATTTT
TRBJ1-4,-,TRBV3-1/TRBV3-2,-,CASSQGPNANEKLFF,TGTGCCAGCAGCCAAGGGCCCAATGCTAATGAAAAACTGTTTTTT
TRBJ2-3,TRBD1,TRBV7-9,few,CASSLVQGARDTQYF,TGTGCCAGCAGCTTGGTACAGGGGGCGCGAGATACGCAGTATTTT
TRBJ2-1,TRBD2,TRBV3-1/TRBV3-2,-,CASSQDPGGHNEQFF,TGTGCCAGCAGCCAAGATCCGGGGGGGCACAATGAGCAGTTCTTC
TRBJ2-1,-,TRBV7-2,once,CASSLAQSPRNEQFF,TGTGCCAGCAGCTTAGCGCAATCCCCCAGGAATGAGCAGTTCTTC
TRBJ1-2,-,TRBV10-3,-,CAISKLEEANYGYTF,TGTGCCATCAGTAAACTCGAGGAGGCTAACTATGGCTACACCTTC
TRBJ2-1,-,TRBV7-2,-,CASSVQGWGDEQFF,TGTGCCAGCAGCGTACAGGGATGGGGCGATGAGCAGTTCTTC
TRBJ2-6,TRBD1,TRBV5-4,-,CASSFPGQGVSGANVLTF,TGTGCCAGCAGTTTCCCGGGACAGGGGGTTTCTGGGGCCAACGTCCTGACTTTC
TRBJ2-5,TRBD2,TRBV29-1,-,CSVESGGQETQYF,TGCAGCGTCGAGAGCGGGGGTCAAGAGACCCAGTACTTC
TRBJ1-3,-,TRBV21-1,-,CASSTPCPGGPSGNTIYF,TGTGCCAGCAGCACCCCCTGTCCGGGGGGCCCCTCTGGAAACACCATATATTTT
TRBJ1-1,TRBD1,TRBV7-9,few,CASILGQGAYSDTEAFF,TGTGCCAGCATCCTCGGGCAGGGGGCTTACTCGGACACTGAAGCTTTCTTT
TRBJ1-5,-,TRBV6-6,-,CASTSAADSNQPQHF,TGTGCCAGCACCTCAGCGGCAGATTCAAATCAGCCCCAGCATTTT
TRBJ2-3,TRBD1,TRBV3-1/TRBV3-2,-,CASSPGQGPGGNSDTQYF,TGTGCCAGCAGCCCGGGACAGGGGCCCGGAGGTAACTCAGATACGCAGTATTTT
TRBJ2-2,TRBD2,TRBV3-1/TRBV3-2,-,CASRGLAGGGTGELFF,TGTGCCAGCAGAGGACTAGCGGGGGGCGGAACCGGGGAGCTGTTTTTT
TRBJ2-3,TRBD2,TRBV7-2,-,CASSFGSGGADTQYF,TGTGCCAGCAGCTTCGGGAGCGGGGGGGCGGATACGCAGTATTTT
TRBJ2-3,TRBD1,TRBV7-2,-,CASSPGQVVSDTQYF,TGTGCCAGCAGCCCAGGACAGGTGGTATCAGATACGCAGTATTTT
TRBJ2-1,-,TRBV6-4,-,CASSDTYNEQFF,TGTGCCAGCAGTGACACTTACAATGAGCAGTTCTTC
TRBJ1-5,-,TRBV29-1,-,CSVKGGGYNQPQHF,TGCAGCGTTAAGGGAGGGGGTTACAATCAGCCCCAGCATTTT
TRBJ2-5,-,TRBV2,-,CASSEGGRGVETQYF,TGTGCCAGCAGTGAGGGGGGGCGCGGGGTAGAGACCCAGTACTTC
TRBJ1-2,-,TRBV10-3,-,CAISDKGLDGYTF,TGTGCCATCAGTGACAAGGGGTTGGATGGCTACACCTTC
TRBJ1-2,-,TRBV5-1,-,CASREEGSGYTF,TGCGCCAGCAGAGAGGAGGGATCTGGCTACACCTTC
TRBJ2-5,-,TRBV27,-,CASRIWGQGGETQYF,TGTGCCAGCAGAATATGGGGGCAGGGTGGGGAGACCCAGTACTTC
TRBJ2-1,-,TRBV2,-,CASNLRFF,TGTGCCAGCAACCTGCGGTTCTTC
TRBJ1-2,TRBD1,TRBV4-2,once,CASSQDPPTGDYGYTF,TGTGCCAGCAGCCAAGATCCCCCTACAGGGGACTATGGCTACACCTTC
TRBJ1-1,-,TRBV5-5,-,CASSLRGMTEAFF,TGTGCCAGCAGCTTGAGGGGAATGACTGAAGCTTTCTTT
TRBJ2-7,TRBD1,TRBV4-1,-,CASSRTGPYEQYF,TGCGCCAGCAGCCGGACAGGGCCCTACGAGCAGTACTTC
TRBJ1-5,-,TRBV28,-,CASSRAGGRGNNQPQHF,TGTGCCAGCAGCAGAGCCGGGGGGCGCGGGAACAATCAGCCCCAGCATTTT
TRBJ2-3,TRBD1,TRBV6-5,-,CASRTGAKLWGTQYF,TGTGCCAGCAGGACAGGGGCCAAGTTGTGGGGTACGCAGTATTTT
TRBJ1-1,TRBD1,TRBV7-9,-,CASSLAGQREAFF,TGTGCCAGCAGCTTAGCGGGACAGAGAGAAGCTTTCTTT
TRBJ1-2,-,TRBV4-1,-,CASSQAEINYGYTF,TGCGCCAGCAGCCAAGCGGAGATTAACTATGGCTACACCTTC
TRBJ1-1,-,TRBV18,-,CASSLTPRVTEAFF,TGTGCCAGCTCACTTACCCCCAGGGTAACTGAAGCTTTCTTT
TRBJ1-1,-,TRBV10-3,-,CASGQMNTEAFF,TGTGCCAGCGGACAGATGAACACTGAAGCTTTCTTT
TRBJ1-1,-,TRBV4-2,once,CASSDRNSEAFF,TGTGCCAGCAGCGATCGTAACTCTGAAGCTTTCTTT
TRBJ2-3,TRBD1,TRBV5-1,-,CASSPKGTGTDTQYF,TGCGCCAGCAGCCCGAAAGGGACAGGCACAGATACGCAGTATTTT
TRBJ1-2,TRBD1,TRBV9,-,CASSVLPRQGNAYTF,TGTGCCAGCAGCGTCCTCCCAAGACAGGGGAATGCCTACACCTTC
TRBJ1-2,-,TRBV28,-,CATRIGQVYGYTF,TGTGCCACCCGTATTGGACAAGTCTATGGCTACACCTTC
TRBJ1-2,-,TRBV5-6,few,CASSLGPQGGYTF,TGTGCCAGCAGCTTGGGGCCCCAGGGTGGCTACACCTTC
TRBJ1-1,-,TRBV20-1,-,CSARDGEKRLF,TGCAGTGCTAGAGATGGGGAAAAGCGGCTCTTT
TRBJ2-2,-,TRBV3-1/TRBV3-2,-,CASSHRGQANTGELFF,TGTGCCAGCAGCCATAGGGGACAAGCAAACACCGGGGAGCTGTTTTTT
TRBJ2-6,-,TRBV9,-,CASSVGTDWANVLTF,TGTGCCAGCAGCGTAGGAACGGACTGGGCCAACGTCCTGACTTTC
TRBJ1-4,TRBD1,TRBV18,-,CASSPFGTGLEKLFF,TGTGCCAGCTCACCCTTCGGGACAGGGCTTGAAAAACTGTTTTTT
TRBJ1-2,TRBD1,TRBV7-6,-,CASSLVGTDIWGYTF,TGTGCCAGCAGCTTAGTGGGGACAGACATCTGGGGCTACACCTTC
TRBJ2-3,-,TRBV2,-,CASRQVTGEADTQYF,TGTGCCAGCCGCCAAGTTACAGGGGAGGCAGATACGCAGTATTTT
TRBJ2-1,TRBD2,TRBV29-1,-,CSVERTSGGVDNEQFF,TGCAGCGTTGAAAGGACTAGCGGGGGGGTCGACAATGAGCAGTTCTTC
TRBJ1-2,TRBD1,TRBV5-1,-,CASSTDRGNYGYTF,TGCGCCAGCAGCACCGACAGGGGAAACTATGGCTACACCTTC
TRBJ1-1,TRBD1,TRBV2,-,CASSVQGANTEAFF,TGTGCCAGCAGTGTCCAGGGGGCGAACACTGAAGCTTTCTTT
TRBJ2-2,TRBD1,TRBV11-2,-,CASSLGADRVVAGELFF,TGTGCCAGCAGCTTAGGGGCCGACAGGGTGGTGGCCGGGGAGCTGTTTTTT
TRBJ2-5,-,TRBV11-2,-,CASSLGPSSTETQYF,TGTGCCAGCAGCTTAGGCCCGAGCTCAACCGAGACCCAGTACTTC
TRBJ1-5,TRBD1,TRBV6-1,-,CASSEGTGSSNQPQHF,TGTGCCAGCAGTGAAGGGACAGGGAGTAGCAATCAGCCCCAGCATTTT